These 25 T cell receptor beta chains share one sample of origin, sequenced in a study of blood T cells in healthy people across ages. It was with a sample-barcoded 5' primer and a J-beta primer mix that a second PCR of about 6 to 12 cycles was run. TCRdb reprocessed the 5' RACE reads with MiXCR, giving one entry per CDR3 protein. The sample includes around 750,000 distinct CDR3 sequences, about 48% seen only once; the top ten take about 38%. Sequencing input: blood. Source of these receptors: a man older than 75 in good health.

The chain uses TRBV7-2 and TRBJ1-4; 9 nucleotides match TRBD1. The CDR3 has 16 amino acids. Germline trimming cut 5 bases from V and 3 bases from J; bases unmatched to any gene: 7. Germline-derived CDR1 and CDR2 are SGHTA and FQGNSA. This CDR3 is CASSLDRGGANEKLFF. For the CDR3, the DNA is TGTGCCAGCAGCCTGGACAGGGGCGGAGCTAATGAAAAACTGTTTTTT.

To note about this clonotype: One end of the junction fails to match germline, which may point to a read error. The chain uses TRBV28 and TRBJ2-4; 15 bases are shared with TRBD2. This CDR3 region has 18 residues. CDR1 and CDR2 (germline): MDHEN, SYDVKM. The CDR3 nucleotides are TGTACCAGCAGCCGTGGACTAGCGGGAGGGTGGACCAAAAACATTCAGTACTTC. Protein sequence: CTSSRGLAGGWTKNIQYF.

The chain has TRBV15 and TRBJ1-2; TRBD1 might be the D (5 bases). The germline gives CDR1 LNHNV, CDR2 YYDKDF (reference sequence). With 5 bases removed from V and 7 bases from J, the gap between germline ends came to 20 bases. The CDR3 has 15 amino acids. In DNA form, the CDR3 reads TGTGCCACCAGCGGGACCGGGGTCCGGAACGCTGGCTACACCTTC. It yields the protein CATSGTGVRNAGYTF.

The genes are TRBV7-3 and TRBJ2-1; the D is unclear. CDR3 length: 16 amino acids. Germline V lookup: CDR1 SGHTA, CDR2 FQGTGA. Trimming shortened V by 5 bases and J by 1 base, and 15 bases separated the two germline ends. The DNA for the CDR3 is TGTGCCAGCAGCCCCCGCCCGGGTACGTCCTACAATGAGCAGTTCTTC. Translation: CASSPRPGTSYNEQFF.

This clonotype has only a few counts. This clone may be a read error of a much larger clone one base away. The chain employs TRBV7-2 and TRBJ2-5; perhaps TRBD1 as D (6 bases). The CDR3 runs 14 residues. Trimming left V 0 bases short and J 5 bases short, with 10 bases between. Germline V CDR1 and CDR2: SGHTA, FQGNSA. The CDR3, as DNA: TGTGCCAGCAGCTTAGCGCAGGGGTGGGAGACCCAGTACTTC. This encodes CASSLAQGWETQYF. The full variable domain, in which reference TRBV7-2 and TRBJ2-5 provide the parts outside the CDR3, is GAGVSQSPSNKVTEKGKDVELRCDPISGHTALYWYRQSLGQGLEFLIYFQGNSAPDKSGLPSDRFSAERTGGSVSTLTIQRTQQEDSAVYLCASSLAQGWETQYFGPGTRLLVL.

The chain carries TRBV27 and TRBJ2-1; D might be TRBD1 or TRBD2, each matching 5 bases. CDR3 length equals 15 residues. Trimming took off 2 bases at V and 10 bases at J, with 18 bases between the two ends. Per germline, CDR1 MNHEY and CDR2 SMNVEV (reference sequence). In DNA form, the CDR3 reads TGTGCCAGCAGTTTAATCCTGAGGGGATCAGTCGAGCAGTTCTTC. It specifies CASSLILRGSVEQFF.

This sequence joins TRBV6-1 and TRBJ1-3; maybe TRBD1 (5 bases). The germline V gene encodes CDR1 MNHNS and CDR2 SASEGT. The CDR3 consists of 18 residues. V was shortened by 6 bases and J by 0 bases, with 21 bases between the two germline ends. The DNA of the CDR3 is TGTGCCAGCAGGCTCTCCCCGGGCAGGGCATTCTCTGGAAACACCATATATTTT. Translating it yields CASRLSPGRAFSGNTIYF.

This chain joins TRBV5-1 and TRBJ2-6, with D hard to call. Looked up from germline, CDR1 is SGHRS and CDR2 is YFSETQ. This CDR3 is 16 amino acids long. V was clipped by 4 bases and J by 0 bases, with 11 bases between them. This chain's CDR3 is CASSETQVSGANVLTF. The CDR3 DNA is TGCGCCAGCAGCGAAACCCAAGTCTCTGGGGCCAACGTCCTGACTTTC.

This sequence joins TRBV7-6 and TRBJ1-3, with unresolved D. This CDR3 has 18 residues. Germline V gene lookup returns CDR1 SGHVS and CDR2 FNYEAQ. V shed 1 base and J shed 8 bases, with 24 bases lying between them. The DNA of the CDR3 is TGTGCCAGCAGCTTAGTGGGTCAGTCGGGCTCCTGGTCGGACACCATATATTTT. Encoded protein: CASSLVGQSGSWSDTIYF.

CDR3 DNA: TGTGCCAGCAGTCGACAACCCCCCAGAGGCCAGGGGGGAGAGCAGTACTTC. Amino acids: CASSRQPPRGQGGEQYF. This chain joins TRBV27 and TRBJ2-4; a weak D match, TRBD1 (7 bases). The V and J ends lost 5 bases and 13 bases respectively, with 30 bases between them. The germline V gene has CDR1 MNHEY and CDR2 SMNVEV (reference sequence). CDR3 size: 17 residues.

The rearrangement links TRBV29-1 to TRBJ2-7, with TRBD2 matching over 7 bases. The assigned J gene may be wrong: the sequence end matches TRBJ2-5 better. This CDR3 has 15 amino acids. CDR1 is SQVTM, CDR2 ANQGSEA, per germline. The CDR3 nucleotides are TGCAGCGTTGATGTCGCTAGCGGACTGGGGGAGACCCAGTACTTC. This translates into CSVDVASGLGETQYF.

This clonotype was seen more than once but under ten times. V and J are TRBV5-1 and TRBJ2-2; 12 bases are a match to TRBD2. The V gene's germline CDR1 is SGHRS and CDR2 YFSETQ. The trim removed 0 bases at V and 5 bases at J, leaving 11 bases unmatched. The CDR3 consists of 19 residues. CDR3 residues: CASSLVPSGRAALTGELFF. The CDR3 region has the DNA TGCGCCAGCAGCTTGGTTCCTAGCGGGAGGGCCGCCTTGACCGGGGAGCTGTTTTTT.

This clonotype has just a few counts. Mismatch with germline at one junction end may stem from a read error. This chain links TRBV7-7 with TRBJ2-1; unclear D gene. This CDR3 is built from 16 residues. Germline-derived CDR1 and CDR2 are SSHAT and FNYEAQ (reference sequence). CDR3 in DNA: TGTGCTAGCAGCCACCGGAGCACTAACTCCTACAATGAGCAGTTCTTC. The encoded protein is CASSHRSTNSYNEQFF.

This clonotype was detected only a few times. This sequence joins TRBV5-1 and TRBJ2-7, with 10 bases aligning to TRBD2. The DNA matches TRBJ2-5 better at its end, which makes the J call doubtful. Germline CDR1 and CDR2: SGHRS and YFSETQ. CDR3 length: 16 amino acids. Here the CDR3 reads CASSLVPSGGVETQYF. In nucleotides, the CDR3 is TGCGCCAGCAGCTTGGTCCCTAGCGGGGGTGTGGAGACCCAGTACTTC.

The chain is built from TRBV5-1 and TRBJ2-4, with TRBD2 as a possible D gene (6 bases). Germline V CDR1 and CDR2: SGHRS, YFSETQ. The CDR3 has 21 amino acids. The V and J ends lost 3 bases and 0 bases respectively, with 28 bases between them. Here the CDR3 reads CASSWAGFPSGLEIAKNIQYF. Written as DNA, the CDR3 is TGCGCCAGCAGCTGGGCGGGGTTTCCCAGTGGCCTGGAAATAGCCAAAAACATTCAGTACTTC. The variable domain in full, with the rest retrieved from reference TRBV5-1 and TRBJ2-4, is KAGVTQTPRYLIKTRGQQVTLSCSPISGHRSVSWYQQTPGQGLQFLFEYFSETQRNKGNFPGRFSGRQFSNSRSEMNVSTLELGDSALYLCASSWAGFPSGLEIAKNIQYFGAGTRLSVL.

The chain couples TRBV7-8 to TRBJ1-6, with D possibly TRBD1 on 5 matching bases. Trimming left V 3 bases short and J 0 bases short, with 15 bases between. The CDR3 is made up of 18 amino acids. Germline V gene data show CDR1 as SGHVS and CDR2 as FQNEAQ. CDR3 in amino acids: CASSFRGLPSSYNSPLHF. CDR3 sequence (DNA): TGTGCCAGCAGCTTTAGGGGACTGCCGAGCTCCTATAATTCACCCCTCCACTTT.

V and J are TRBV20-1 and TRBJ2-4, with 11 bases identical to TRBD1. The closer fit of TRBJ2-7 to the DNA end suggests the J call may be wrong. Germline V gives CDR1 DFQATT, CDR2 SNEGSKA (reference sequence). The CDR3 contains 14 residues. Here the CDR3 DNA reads TGCAGTGCTAGAGTGCCGGGGACAGGGGGCGAGCAGTACTTC. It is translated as CSARVPGTGGEQYF.

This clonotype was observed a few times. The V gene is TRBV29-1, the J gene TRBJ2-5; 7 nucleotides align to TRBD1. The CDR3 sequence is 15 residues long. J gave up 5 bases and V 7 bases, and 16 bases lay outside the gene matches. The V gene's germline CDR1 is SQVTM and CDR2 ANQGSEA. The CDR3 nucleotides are TGCAGCGCCGCGCCCAGACCAGGGGGAACGGAGACCCAGTACTTC. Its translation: CSAAPRPGGTETQYF.

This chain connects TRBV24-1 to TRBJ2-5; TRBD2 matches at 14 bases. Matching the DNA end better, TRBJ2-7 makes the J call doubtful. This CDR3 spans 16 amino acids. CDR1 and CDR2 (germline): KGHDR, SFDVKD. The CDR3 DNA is TGTGCCACCAGTGATTCCGGGACTAGCGGGAGCTACGAGCAGTACTTC. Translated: CATSDSGTSGSYEQYF.

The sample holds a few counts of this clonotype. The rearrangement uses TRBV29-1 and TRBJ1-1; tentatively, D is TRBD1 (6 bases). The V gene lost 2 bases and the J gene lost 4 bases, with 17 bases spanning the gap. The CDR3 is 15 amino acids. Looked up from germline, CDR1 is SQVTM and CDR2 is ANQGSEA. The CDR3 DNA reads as TGCAGCGTTGAATTCGATCAGGGGAGGATCACTGAAGCTTTCTTT. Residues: CSVEFDQGRITEAFF.

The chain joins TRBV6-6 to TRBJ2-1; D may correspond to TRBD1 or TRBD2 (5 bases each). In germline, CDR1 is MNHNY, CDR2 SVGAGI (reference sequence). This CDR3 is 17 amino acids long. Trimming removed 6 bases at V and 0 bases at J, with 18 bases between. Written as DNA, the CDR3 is TGTGCCAGCAGGGGCGGGTGGGGCAGGAGCTCCTACAATGAGCAGTTCTTC. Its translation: CASRGGWGRSSYNEQFF.

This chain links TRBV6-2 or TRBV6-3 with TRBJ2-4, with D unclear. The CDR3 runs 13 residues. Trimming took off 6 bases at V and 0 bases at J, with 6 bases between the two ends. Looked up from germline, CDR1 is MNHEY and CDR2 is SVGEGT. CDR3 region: CASRDIAKNIQYF. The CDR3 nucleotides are TGTGCCAGCAGGGATATAGCCAAAAACATTCAGTACTTC.

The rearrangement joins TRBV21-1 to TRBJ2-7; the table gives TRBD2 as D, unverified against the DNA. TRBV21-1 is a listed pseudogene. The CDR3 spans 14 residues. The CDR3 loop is CASHGRPLAYEQYF. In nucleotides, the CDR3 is TGTGCCAGCCACGGACGGCCTTTAGCCTACGAGCAGTACTTC.

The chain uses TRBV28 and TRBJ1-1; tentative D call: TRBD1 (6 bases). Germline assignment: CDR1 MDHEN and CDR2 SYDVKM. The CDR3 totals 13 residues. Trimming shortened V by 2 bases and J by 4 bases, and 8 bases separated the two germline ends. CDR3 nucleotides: TGTGCCAGCAGTTTACGGACAGCCACTGAAGCTTTCTTT. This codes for CASSLRTATEAFF.

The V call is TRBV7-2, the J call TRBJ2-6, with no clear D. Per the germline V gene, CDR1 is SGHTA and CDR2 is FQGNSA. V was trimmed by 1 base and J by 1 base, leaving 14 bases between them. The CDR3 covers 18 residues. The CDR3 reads CASSLVVLALSGANVLTF. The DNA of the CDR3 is TGTGCCAGCAGCTTAGTTGTACTTGCCTTATCTGGGGCCAACGTCCTGACTTTC.